These T cell receptor beta chains were read from a single sample in a study of lymphopenia after photon versus proton radiotherapy. Libraries were prepared by immunoSEQ multiplex PCR; TCRdb keeps only in-frame clonotypes and omits some of them. The sample includes about 53,000 clones, around four fifths of them seen just once. This material consisted of peripheral blood, taken from a patient treated with photon-based radiotherapy. All receptors derive from a man aged 50 to 60 with gastric cancer. CDR3s include the opening cysteine and the closing phenylalanine or tryptophan. The D gene is left open where the match is weak. Rows give clone size only sometimes, using once, few, many, or a class for an expanded clone.

V,D,size,J,DNA,CDR3
TRBV9,.,once,TRBJ1-3,TGTGCCAGCGGGAGCTCTGGAAACACCATATATTTT,CASGSSGNTIYF
TRBV2,TRBD1,.,TRBJ1-2,TGTGCCAGCGGGAGACAGGGGAACTATGGCCACACCTTC,CASGRQGNYGHTF
TRBV6-5,TRBD1,.,TRBJ1-1,TGTGCCAGCAGTTTAGAGGGGACAGGGAACACTGAAGCTTTCTTT,CASSLEGTGNTEAFF
TRBV7-2,TRBD2,.,TRBJ2-7,TGTGCCAGCAGCCCAACTAGCGGGAGCGTTGCCGAGCAGTACTTC,CASSPTSGSVAEQYF
TRBV5-1,.,.,TRBJ2-2,TGCGCCAGCAGCCATGGGGACACCGGGGAGCTGTTTTTT,CASSHGDTGELFF
TRBV28,.,.,TRBJ2-7,TGTGCCAGCGGCCCATCGGGACTCGGCTCCTACGAGCAGTACTTC,CASGPSGLGSYEQYF
TRBV7-7,TRBD1,.,TRBJ2-7,TGTGCCAGCAGCGACGGACAGGGGGACGAGCAGTACTTC,CASSDGQGDEQYF
TRBV4-2,TRBD1,.,TRBJ1-2,TGTGCCAGCAGCCAACGGGGCAGGGGGCTGGATGGCTACACCTTC,CASSQRGRGLDGYTF
TRBV6-4,TRBD2,.,TRBJ2-1,TGTGCCAGCAGCGTGCGGGGGAGCTCCTACAATGAGCAGTTCTTC,CASSVRGSSYNEQFF
TRBV7-2,.,.,TRBJ2-4,TGTGCCAGCAGCTTAGGCGGAGCCAAAAACATTCAGTACTTC,CASSLGGAKNIQYF
TRBV27,TRBD1,.,TRBJ2-7,TGTGCCAGCGGACCTATCGGGACAGGGGCCTACGAGCAGTACTTC,CASGPIGTGAYEQYF
TRBV18,.,few,TRBJ2-3,TGTGCCAGCTCACCAGGGATCAGGACAGATACGCAGTATTTT,CASSPGIRTDTQYF
TRBV7-9,.,.,TRBJ1-2,TGTGCCAGCGGAAAAACGGGAAACTATGGCTACACCTTC,CASGKTGNYGYTF
TRBV25-1,.,.,TRBJ2-2,TGTGCCAGCAGTGCTCTTCGGGGCGGGGAGCTGTTTTTT,CASSALRGGELFF
TRBV11-2,.,.,TRBJ2-7,TGTGCCAGCAGCCCCCCAGGATCCCTCGGGTACGAGCAGTACTTC,CASSPPGSLGYEQYF
TRBV2,.,.,TRBJ1-4,TGTGCCAGCAGCGGCCAGGGGAGCAAACTGTTTTTT,CASSGQGSKLFF
TRBV25-1,TRBD1,.,TRBJ2-5,TGTGCCAGCAGTGCCCCCGGGACAGGGGGCGGGAAGACCCAGTACTTC,CASSAPGTGGGKTQYF
TRBV6-1,.,.,TRBJ2-3,TGTGCCATCGTGGGGACGGCTAGCACAGATACGCAGTATTTT,CAIVGTASTDTQYF
TRBV28,TRBD2,few,TRBJ2-5,TGTGCCAGCAGTTTAAGCGGGACGGGACTCAGGACCCAGTACTTC,CASSLSGTGLRTQYF
TRBV5-1,.,.,TRBJ1-1,TGCGCCAGCAGCTTGGCCCAGGGGAACACTGAAGCTTTCTTT,CASSLAQGNTEAFF
TRBV7-2,.,.,TRBJ1-5,TGTGCCAGCAGCCCCTTCTCAGCGGGACTCACCCTGGCCCAGCATTTT,CASSPFSAGLTLAQHF
TRBV5-6,.,once,TRBJ2-3,TGTGCCAGCAGTCAAAGACGGGTAGCTCCTAGCACAGATACGCAGTATTTT,CASSQRRVAPSTDTQYF
TRBV7-2,TRBD1,.,TRBJ1-4,TGTGCCAGCAGCCTAGACAGGGCATCAACTAATGAAAAACTGTTTTTT,CASSLDRASTNEKLFF
TRBV7-8,.,.,TRBJ2-7,TGTGCCAGCAGCTCCGGGACGCTTTACGAGCAGTACTTC,CASSSGTLYEQYF
TRBV28,.,few,TRBJ2-7,TGTGCCAGCAGTTTGGGTACCCCTCGTCAGTACTTC,CASSLGTPRQYF
TRBV18,TRBD2,.,TRBJ2-3,TGTGCCAGCTCACTAGGACTAGCGGGAGCAGATACGCAGTATTTT,CASSLGLAGADTQYF
TRBV27,TRBD2,once,TRBJ2-1,TGTGCCAGCAGTACCCTTAGCGGGAGCTCCTACAATGAGCAGTTCTTC,CASSTLSGSSYNEQFF
TRBV15,.,.,TRBJ2-7,TGTGCCACCAGCAGAGATTCCTACGAGCAGTACTTC,CATSRDSYEQYF
TRBV1,.,.,TRBJ2-3,TGCACCAGCAGCCAAAAAAGCCCCTCGGGACTAGCGGGAGGGCCTAGCACAGATACGCAGTATTTT,CTSSQKSPSGLAGGPSTDTQYF
TRBV5-1,.,.,TRBJ1-1,TGCGCCAGCAGCCCGGGGGGCCCCGGTACTGAAGCTTTCTTT,CASSPGGPGTEAFF
TRBV5-1,TRBD1,.,TRBJ2-7,TGCGCCAGCAGCCCCGGGACAGGGGGTTCCTACGAGCAGTACTTC,CASSPGTGGSYEQYF
TRBV18,.,.,TRBJ2-7,TGTGCCAGCTCACCACAGGGGAGCTCCTACGAGCAGTACTTC,CASSPQGSSYEQYF
TRBV7-2,TRBD1,.,TRBJ1-1,TGTGCCAGCAGCTCCAGGACAGGCGGCACTGAAGCTTTCTTT,CASSSRTGGTEAFF
TRBV29-1,TRBD2,.,TRBJ2-7,TGCAGCGTTGAAGGGACTAGCCAATACTCCTACGAGCAGTACTTC,CSVEGTSQYSYEQYF
TRBV28,.,.,TRBJ2-1,TGTGCCAGCAGTTTATATCTCAATGAGCAGTTCTTC,CASSLYLNEQFF
TRBV10-3,.,.,TRBJ1-1,TGTGCCATCAGTGCGGACAGTGAAGCTTTCTTT,CAISADSEAFF
TRBV4-1,.,.,TRBJ1-1,TGCGCCAGCAGCCTACCGGGTCTACCCCCTATGAACACTGAAGCTTTCTTT,CASSLPGLPPMNTEAFF
TRBV5-5,.,.,TRBJ1-4,TGTGCCAGCAGCCTACAGGTCGAAAATGAAAAACTGTTTTTT,CASSLQVENEKLFF
TRBV5-1,TRBD1,.,TRBJ2-1,TGCGCCAGCAGCTTACTCCGGGACAGGGGGGGCAATGAGCAGTTCTTC,CASSLLRDRGGNEQFF
TRBV27,TRBD1,.,TRBJ1-1,TGTGCCAGCAGTTCCGGGACAGGGGCCTTGAACACTGAAGCTTTCTTT,CASSSGTGALNTEAFF
TRBV29-1,.,many,TRBJ2-7,TGCAGCGTTATAGAGACGGACTTCTACGAGCAGTACTTC,CSVIETDFYEQYF
TRBV30,.,.,TRBJ2-2,TGTGCCTGGAGAGGATTCCCCCTCGGACTAAGTGCCGGGGAGCTGTTTTTT,CAWRGFPLGLSAGELFF
TRBV7-8,TRBD2,.,TRBJ2-1,TGTGCCAGCAGCTTAGCGTCTGGTAGCGGGAGTCTCAATGAGCAGTTCTTC,CASSLASGSGSLNEQFF
TRBV7-3,.,once,TRBJ2-2,TGTGCCAGCAGCGAAGACCCGATTAGGGCGAACACCGGGGAGCTGTTTTTT,CASSEDPIRANTGELFF
TRBV2,.,.,TRBJ2-1,TGTGCCAGCAGCCCGCGGAGGGATGAGCAGTTCTTC,CASSPRRDEQFF
TRBV5-1,.,.,TRBJ2-1,TGCGCCAGCAGCTTGGGGATGGATGAGCAGTTCTTC,CASSLGMDEQFF
TRBV5-1,.,.,TRBJ2-2,TGCGCCAGCAACGGGCAGGGGGGAGCCGGGGAGCTGTTTTTT,CASNGQGGAGELFF
TRBV19,.,.,TRBJ2-5,TGTGCCAGTGCACTCCGTCCAGACCTGGAGACCCAGTACTTC,CASALRPDLETQYF
TRBV7-8,TRBD2,.,TRBJ2-1,TGTGCCAGCAGCCCGCGCGGGAGCTCCTACAATGAGCAGTTCTTC,CASSPRGSSYNEQFF
TRBV9,TRBD1,.,TRBJ2-1,TGTGCCAGCAGCGTAAGAACCGGGACAGGCAACAATGAGCAGTTCTTC,CASSVRTGTGNNEQFF
TRBV4-1,.,.,TRBJ2-1,TGCGCCAGCAGCCAAGTGCCCGGCACCCCAGCCTACAATGAGCAGTTCTTC,CASSQVPGTPAYNEQFF
TRBV4-1,TRBD2,few,TRBJ2-7,TGCGCCAGCAGCCAGGCCCCGGGACTAGTCTCCTACGAGCAGTACTTC,CASSQAPGLVSYEQYF